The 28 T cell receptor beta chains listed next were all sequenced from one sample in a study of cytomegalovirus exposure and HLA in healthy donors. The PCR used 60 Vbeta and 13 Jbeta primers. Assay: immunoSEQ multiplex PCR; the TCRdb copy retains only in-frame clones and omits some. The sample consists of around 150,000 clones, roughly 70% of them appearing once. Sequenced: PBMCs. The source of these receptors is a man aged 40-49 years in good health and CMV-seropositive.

CDR3 region: CASSIVIREGPLHF. The CDR3 nucleotides read TGTGCCAGTAGTATAGTAATCCGGGAAGGACCCCTCCACTTT. The genes are TRBV19 and TRBJ1-6; D gene uncertain. Deletions cut 1 base from V and 12 bases from J, with 13 bases between. Germline V CDR1 and CDR2: LNHDA, SQIVND (reference sequence). This CDR3 contains 14 residues.

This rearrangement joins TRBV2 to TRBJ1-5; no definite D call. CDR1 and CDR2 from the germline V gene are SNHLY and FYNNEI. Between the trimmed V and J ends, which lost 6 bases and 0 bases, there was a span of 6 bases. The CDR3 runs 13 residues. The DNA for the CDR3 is TGTGCCAGCAGGTCTTATAGCAATCAGCCCCAGCATTTT. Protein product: CASRSYSNQPQHF.

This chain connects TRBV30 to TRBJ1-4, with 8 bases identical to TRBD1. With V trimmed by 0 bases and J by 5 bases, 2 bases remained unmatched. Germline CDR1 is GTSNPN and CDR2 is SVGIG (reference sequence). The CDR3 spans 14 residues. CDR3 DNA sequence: TGTGCCTGGAGTGTAGGACAGGGAAATGAAAAACTGTTTTTT. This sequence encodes CAWSVGQGNEKLFF.

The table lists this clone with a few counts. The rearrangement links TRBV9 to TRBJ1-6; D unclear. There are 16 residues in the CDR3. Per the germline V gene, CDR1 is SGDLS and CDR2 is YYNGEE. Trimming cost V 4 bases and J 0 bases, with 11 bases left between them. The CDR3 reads CASSTEPSSYNSPLHF. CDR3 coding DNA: TGTGCCAGCAGCACAGAACCCTCCTCCTATAATTCACCCCTCCACTTT.

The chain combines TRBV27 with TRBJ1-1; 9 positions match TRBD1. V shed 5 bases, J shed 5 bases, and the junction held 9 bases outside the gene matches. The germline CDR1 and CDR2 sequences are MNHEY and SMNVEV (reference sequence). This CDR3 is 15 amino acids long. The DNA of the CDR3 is TGTGCCAGCAGTCAGACACAGGGGGCGGGAACTGAAGCTTTCTTT. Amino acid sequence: CASSQTQGAGTEAFF.

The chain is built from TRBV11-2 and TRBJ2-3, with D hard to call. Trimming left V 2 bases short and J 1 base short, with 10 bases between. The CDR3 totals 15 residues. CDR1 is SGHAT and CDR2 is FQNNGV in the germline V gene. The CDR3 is CASSLSYGGTDTQYF. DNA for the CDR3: TGTGCCAGCAGCTTATCTTACGGAGGCACAGATACGCAGTATTTT. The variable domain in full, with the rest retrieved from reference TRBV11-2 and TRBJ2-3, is EAGVAQSPRYKIIEKRQSVAFWCNPISGHATLYWYQQILGQGPKLLIQFQNNGVVDDSQLPKDRFSAERLKGVDSTLKIQPAKLEDSAVYLCASSLSYGGTDTQYFGPGTRLTVL.

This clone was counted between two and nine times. CDR3: CASSVAPRGEQETQYF. CDR3 in DNA: TGTGCCAGCAGCGTAGCCCCCCGGGGGGAACAAGAGACCCAGTACTTC. The chain joins TRBV9 to TRBJ2-5; TRBD2 matches at 7 bases. The germline gives CDR1 SGDLS, CDR2 YYNGEE. V was pared by 0 bases and J by 2 bases, with 7 bases of the junction left unmatched. This CDR3 spans 16 amino acids. Variable domain in full (rest from reference TRBV9 and TRBJ2-5): DSGVTQTPKHLITATGQRVTLRCSPRSGDLSVYWYQQSLDQGLQFLIQYYNGEERAKGNILERFSAQQFPDLHSELNLSSLELGDSALYFCASSVAPRGEQETQYFGPGTRLLVL.

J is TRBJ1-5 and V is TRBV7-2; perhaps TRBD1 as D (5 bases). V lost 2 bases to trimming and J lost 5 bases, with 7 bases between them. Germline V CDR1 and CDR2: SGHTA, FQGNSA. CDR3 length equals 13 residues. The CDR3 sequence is CASSLLGDQPQHF. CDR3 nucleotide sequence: TGTGCCAGCAGCTTATTAGGGGATCAGCCCCAGCATTTT.

The CDR3 sequence is CASSGGLGLSTDTQYF. For the CDR3, the DNA is TGCGCCAGCAGCGGGGGACTAGGGCTTAGCACAGATACGCAGTATTTT. The chain carries TRBV4-1 and TRBJ2-3, with 8 bases matching TRBD2. With 5 bases clipped from V and 0 bases from J, the junction kept 7 bases outside the gene matches. Germline V CDR1 and CDR2: MGHRA, YSYEKL. The CDR3 is 16 amino acids.

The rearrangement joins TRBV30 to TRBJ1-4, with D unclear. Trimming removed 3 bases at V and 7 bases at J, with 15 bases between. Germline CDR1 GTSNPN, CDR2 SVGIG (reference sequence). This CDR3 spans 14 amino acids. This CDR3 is CAWRLVSLSEKLFF. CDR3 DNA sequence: TGTGCCTGGAGGCTGGTTAGTCTTTCTGAAAAACTGTTTTTT.

CDR3 region: CASSPTGPSEKLFF. Here the CDR3 DNA reads TGTGCCAGCTCACCAACAGGGCCCAGTGAAAAACTGTTTTTT. This sequence joins TRBV18 and TRBJ1-4, with a weak D call TRBD1 (6 bases). V was trimmed by 2 bases and J by 7 bases, leaving 11 bases between them. Germline V gene sequence: CDR1 KGHSH, CDR2 LQKENI. This CDR3 is 14 amino acids long.

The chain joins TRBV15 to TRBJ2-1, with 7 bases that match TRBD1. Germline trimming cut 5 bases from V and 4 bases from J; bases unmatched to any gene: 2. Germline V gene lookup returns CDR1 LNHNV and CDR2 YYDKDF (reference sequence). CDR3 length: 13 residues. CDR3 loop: CATSPDRYNEQFF. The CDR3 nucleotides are TGTGCCACCAGCCCGGACAGGTACAATGAGCAGTTCTTC.

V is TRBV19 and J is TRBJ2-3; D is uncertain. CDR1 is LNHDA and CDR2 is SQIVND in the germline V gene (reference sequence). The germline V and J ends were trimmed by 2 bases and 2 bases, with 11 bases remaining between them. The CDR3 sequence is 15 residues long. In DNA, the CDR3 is TGTGCCAGTAGTATAAATCAAGCCCTCACAGATACGCAGTATTTT. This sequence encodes CASSINQALTDTQYF.

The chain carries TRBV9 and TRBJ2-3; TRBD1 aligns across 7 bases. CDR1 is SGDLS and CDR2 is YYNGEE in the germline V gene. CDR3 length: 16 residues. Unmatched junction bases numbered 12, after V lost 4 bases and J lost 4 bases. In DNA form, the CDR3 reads TGTGCCAGCAGCCAACAGGGGCCACCTGGAGCAGATACGCAGTATTTT. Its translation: CASSQQGPPGADTQYF. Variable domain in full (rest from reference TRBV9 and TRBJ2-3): DSGVTQTPKHLITATGQRVTLRCSPRSGDLSVYWYQQSLDQGLQFLIQYYNGEERAKGNILERFSAQQFPDLHSELNLSSLELGDSALYFCASSQQGPPGADTQYFGPGTRLTVL.

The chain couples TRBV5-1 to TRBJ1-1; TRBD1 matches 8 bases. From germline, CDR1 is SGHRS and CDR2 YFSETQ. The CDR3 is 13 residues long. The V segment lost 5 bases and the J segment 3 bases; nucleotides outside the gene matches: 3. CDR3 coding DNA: TGCGCCAGCAGTGAGACAGGGGACACTGAAGCTTTCTTT. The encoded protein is CASSETGDTEAFF.

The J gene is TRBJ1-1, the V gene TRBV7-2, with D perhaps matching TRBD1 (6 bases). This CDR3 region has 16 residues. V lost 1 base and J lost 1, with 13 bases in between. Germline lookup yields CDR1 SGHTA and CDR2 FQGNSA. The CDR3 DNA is TGTGCCAGCAGCTTAGATACACTCAGGGGGAACACTGAAGCTTTCTTT. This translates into CASSLDTLRGNTEAFF.

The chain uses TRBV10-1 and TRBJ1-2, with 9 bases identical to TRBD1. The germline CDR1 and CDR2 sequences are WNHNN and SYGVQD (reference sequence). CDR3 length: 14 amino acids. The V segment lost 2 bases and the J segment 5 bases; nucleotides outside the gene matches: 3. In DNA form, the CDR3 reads TGCGCCAGCAGTGAGACAGGGGGCAGGTATGGCTACACCTTC. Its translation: CASSETGGRYGYTF.

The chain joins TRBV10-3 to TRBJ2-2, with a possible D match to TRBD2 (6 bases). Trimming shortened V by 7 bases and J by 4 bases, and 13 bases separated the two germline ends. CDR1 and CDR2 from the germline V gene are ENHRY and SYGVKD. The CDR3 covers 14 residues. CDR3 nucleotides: TGTGCCATCAATCCGGGGGTGGGCACCGGGGAGCTGTTTTTT. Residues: CAINPGVGTGELFF.

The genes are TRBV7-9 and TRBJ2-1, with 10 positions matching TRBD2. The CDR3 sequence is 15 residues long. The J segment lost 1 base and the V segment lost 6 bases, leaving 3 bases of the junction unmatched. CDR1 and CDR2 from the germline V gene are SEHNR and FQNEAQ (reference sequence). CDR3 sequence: CASRNSGGSYNEQFF. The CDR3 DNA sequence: TGTGCCAGCAGGAATAGCGGGGGGTCCTACAATGAGCAGTTCTTC.

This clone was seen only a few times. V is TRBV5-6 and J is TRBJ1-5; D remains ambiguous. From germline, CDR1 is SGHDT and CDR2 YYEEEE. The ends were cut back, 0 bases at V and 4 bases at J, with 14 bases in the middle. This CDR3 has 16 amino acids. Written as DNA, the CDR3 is TGTGCCAGCAGCTTGGGGGCAGCCCCCGCGAATCAGCCCCAGCATTTT. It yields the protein CASSLGAAPANQPQHF.

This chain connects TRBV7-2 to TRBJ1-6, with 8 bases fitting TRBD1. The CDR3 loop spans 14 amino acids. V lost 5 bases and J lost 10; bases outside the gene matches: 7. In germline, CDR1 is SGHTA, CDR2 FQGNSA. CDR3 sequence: CASSNRQGMSPLHF. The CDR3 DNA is TGTGCCAGCAGCAACCGACAGGGGATGTCACCCCTCCACTTT.

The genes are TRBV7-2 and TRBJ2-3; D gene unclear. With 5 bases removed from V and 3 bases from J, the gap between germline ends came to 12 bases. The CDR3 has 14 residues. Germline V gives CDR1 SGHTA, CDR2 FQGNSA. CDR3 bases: TGTGCCAGCAGCCCGAGACGGGTTACAGATACGCAGTATTTT. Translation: CASSPRRVTDTQYF.

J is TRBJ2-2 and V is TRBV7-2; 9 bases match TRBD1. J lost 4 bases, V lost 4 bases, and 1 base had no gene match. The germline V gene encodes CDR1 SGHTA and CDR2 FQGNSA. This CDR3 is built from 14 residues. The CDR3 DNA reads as TGTGCCAGCAGCTCGACAGGGGGCACCGGGGAGCTGTTTTTT. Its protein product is CASSSTGGTGELFF.

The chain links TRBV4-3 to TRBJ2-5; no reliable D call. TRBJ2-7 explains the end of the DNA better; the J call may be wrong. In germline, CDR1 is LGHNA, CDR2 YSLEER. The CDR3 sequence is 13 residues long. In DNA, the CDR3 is TGCGCCAGCAGGCACAGCAAGGCCTACGAGCAGTACTTC. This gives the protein CASRHSKAYEQYF.

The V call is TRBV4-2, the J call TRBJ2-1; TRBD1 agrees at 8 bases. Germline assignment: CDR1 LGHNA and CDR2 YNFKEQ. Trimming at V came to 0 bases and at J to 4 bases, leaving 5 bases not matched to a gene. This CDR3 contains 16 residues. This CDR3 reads CASSQEGRGPYNEQFF. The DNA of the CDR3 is TGTGCCAGCAGCCAAGAGGGCAGGGGGCCTTACAATGAGCAGTTCTTC.

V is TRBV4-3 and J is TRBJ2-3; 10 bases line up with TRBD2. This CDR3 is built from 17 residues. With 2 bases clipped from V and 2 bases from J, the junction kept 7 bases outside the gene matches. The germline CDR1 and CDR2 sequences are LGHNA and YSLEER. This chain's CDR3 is CASSQNSGGWTTDTQYF. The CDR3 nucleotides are TGCGCCAGCAGCCAAAATAGCGGGGGGTGGACCACAGATACGCAGTATTTT.

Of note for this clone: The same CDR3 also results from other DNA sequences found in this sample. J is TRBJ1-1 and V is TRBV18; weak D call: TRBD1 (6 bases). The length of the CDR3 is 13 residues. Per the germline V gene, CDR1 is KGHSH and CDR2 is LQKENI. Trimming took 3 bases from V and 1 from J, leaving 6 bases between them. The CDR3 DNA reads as TGTGCCAGCTCACCGGGACAGAACACTGAAGCTTTCTTT. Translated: CASSPGQNTEAFF.

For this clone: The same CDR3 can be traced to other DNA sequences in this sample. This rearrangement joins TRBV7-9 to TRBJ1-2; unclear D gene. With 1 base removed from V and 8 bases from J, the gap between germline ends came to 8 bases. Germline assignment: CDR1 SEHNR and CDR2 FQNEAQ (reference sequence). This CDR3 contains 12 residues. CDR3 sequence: CASSLGGRGYTF. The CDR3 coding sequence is TGTGCCAGCAGCTTAGGAGGTAGAGGCTACACCTTC.